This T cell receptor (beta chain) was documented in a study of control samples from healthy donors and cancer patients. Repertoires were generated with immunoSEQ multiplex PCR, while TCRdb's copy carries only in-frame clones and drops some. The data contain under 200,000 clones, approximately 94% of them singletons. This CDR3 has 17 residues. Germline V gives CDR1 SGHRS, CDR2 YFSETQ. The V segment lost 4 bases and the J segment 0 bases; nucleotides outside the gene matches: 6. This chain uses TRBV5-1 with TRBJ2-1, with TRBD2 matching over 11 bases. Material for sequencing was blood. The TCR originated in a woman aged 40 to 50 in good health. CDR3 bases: TGCGCCAGCAGCAGTCCCGGGACTAGCGGCTCCTACAATGAGCAGTTCTTC. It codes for CASSSPGTSGSYNEQFF.